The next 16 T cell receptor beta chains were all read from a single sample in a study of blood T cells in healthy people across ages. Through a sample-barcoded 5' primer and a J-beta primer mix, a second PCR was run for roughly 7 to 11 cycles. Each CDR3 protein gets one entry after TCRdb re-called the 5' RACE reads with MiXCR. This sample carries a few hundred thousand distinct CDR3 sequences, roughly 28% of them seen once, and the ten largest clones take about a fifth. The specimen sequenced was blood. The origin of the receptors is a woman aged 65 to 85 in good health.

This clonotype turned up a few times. CDR3 sequence reads: CASSSVPLQGWSSYGYTF. The CDR3 DNA is TGCGCCAGCAGCTCGGTCCCCCTTCAGGGTTGGTCGAGCTATGGCTACACCTTC. This rearrangement joins TRBV5-1 to TRBJ1-2; D might be TRBD1 (5 bases). V lost 3 bases and J 4 bases, leaving 25 bases between the germline ends. The CDR3 loop spans 18 amino acids. Germline values: CDR1 SGHRS, CDR2 YFSETQ.

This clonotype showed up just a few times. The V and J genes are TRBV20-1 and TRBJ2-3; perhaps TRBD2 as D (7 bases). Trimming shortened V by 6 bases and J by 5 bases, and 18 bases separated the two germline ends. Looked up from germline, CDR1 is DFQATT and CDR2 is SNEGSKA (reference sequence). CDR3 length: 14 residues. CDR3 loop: CSATFGGALDTQYF. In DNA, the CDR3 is TGCAGTGCGACCTTTGGGGGGGCTTTAGATACGCAGTATTTT.

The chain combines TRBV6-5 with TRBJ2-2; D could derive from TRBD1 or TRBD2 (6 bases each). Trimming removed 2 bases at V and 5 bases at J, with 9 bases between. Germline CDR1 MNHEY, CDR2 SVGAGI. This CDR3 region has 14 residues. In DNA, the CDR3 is TGTGCCAGCAGTTACCCGGGGGCGACCGGGGAGCTGTTTTTT. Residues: CASSYPGATGELFF.

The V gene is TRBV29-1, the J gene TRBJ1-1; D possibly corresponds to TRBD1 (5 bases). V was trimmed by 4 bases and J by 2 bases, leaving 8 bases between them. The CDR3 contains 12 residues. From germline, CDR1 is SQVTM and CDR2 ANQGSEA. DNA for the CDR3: TGCAGCGTTGCGAGGGGCAACACTGAAGCTTTCTTT. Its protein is CSVARGNTEAFF.

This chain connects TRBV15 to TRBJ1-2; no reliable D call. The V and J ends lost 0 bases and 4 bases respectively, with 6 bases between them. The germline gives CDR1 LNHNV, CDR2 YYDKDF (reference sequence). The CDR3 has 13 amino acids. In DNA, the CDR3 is TGTGCCACCAGCAGAGAGGGATCCTATGGCTACACCTTC. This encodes CATSREGSYGYTF. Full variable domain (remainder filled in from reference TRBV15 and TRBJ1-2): DAMVIQNPRYQVTQFGKPVTLSCSQTLNHNVMYWYQQKSSQAPKLLFHYYDKDFNNEADTPDNFQSRRPNTSFCFLDIRSPGLGDTAMYLCATSREGSYGYTFGSGTRLTVV.

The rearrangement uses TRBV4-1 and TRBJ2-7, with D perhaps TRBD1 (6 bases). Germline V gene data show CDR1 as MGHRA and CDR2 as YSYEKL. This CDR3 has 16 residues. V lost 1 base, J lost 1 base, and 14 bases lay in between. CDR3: CASSQVNRDTSYEQYF. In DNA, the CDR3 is TGCGCCAGCAGCCAAGTGAACCGGGACACTTCCTACGAGCAGTACTTC.

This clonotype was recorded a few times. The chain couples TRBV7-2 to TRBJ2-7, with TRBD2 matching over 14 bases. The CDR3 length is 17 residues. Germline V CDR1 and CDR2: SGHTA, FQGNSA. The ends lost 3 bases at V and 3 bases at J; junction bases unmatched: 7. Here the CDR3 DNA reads TGTGCCAGCAGCTTTGTGGGACTAGCGGGGGAAAACTACGAGCAGTACTTC. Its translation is CASSFVGLAGENYEQYF.

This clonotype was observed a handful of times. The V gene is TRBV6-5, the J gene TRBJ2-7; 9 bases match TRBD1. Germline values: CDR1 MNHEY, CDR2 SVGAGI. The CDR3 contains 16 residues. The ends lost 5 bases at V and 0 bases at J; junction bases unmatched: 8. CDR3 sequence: CASSPAGTGSSYEQYF. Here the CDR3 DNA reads TGTGCCAGCAGTCCCGCCGGGACAGGGAGCTCCTACGAGCAGTACTTC.

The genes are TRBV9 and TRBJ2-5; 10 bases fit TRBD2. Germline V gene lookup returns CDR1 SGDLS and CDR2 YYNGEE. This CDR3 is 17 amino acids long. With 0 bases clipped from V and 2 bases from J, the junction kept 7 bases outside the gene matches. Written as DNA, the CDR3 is TGTGCCAGCAGCGTAGGAAGGACTAGCGGAGCTCAAGAGACCCAGTACTTC. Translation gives CASSVGRTSGAQETQYF.

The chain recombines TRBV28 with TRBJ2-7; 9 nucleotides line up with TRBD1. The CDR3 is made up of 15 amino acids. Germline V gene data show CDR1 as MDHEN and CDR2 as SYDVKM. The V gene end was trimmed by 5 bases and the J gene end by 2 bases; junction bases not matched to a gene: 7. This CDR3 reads CASSPDRGYTYEQYF. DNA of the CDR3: TGTGCCAGCAGTCCGGACAGGGGATATACCTACGAGCAGTACTTC.

CDR3 loop: CASSEPWENYGYTF. Here the CDR3 DNA reads TGTGCCAGCAGCGAACCTTGGGAGAACTATGGCTACACCTTC. The chain has TRBV7-2 and TRBJ1-2; D not certain. The ends were cut back, 5 bases at V and 2 bases at J, with 12 bases in the middle. Germline assignment: CDR1 SGHTA and CDR2 FQGNSA. This CDR3 comprises 14 residues.

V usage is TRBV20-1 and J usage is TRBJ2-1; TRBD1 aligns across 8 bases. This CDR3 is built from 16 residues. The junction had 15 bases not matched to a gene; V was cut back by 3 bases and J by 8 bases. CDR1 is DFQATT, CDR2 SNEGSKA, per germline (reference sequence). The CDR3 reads CSASSRTGIKFDEQFF. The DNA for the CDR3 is TGCAGTGCTAGTTCAAGGACAGGGATAAAGTTTGATGAGCAGTTCTTC.

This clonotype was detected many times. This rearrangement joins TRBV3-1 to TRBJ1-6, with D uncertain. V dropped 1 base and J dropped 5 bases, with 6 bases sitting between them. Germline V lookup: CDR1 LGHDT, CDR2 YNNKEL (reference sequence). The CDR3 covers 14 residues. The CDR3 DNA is TGTGCCAGCAGCCAAGTCTCGAATAATTCACCCCTCCACTTT. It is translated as CASSQVSNNSPLHF.

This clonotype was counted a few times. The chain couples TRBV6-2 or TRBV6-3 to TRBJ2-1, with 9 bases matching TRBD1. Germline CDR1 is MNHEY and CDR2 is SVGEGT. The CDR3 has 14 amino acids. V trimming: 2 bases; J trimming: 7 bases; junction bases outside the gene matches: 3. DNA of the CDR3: TGTGCCAGCAGTTACGGGACAGGGCGGAATGAGCAGTTCTTC. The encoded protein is CASSYGTGRNEQFF.

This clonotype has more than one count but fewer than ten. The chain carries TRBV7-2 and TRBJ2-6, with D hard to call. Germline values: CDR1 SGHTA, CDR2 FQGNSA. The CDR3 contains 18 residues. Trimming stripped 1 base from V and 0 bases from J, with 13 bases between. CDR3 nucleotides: TGTGCCAGCAGCTTAGTCCCAGGCCCCTTCTCTGGGGCCAACGTCCTGACTTTC. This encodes CASSLVPGPFSGANVLTF.

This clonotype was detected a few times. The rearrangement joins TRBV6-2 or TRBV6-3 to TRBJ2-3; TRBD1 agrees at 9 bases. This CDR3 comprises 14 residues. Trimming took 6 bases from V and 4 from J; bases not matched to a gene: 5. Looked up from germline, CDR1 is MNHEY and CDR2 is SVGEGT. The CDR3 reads CASRIQGAADTQYF. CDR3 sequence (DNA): TGTGCCAGCAGAATACAGGGGGCCGCAGATACGCAGTATTTT.